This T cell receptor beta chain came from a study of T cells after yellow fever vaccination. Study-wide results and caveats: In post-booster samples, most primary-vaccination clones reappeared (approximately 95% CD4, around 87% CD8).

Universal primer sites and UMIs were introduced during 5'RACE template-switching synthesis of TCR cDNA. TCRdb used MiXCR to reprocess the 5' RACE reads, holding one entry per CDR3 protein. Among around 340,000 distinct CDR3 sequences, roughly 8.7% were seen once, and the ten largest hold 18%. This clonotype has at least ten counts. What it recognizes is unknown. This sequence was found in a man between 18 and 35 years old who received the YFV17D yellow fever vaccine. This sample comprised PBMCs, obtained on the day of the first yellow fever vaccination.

The CDR3 DNA is TGTGCCAGCAGCGTTCAAGGTCTCCCCGGAGATACGCAGTATTTT. Translating gives CASSVQGLPGDTQYF. The chain is built from TRBV9 and TRBJ2-3; D gene unclear. V gave up 2 bases and J gave up 5 bases, with 15 bases separating them. Germline assignment: CDR1 SGDLS and CDR2 YYNGEE. This CDR3 is built from 15 residues.